This T cell receptor beta chain was found in a study of blood T cell repertoires in COVID-19 (dated by TCRdb to about 2020). For the wider study: The collaborator samples originated in the United States, Italy and Spain and spanned the acute and convalescent phases of COVID-19. The material from the prospective study consisted of cDNA or gDNA derived from T cells, B-cell-depleted T cells, or PBMCs. Subjects who had been exposed to COVID-19, were actively infected with it, or had recovered from it provided the deeply sampled blood TCRbeta repertoires that made up the dataset. The repertoires were made available in a free public database intended to serve as a resource for research on the immune response to SARS-CoV-2. Samples came from the ongoing ImmuneRACE study (first 160 participants) plus 1,254 subjects from 6 global collaborators. The sample metadata nearly always contained a de-identified subject ID, COVID-19 status, age in years and sex. Where available, HLA class I and class II types were obtained from metadata supplied by the sample provider rather than from assay-based typing.

For this clone: No antigen is known for it. Base qualities are not recorded, but no much larger clone differs from it by a single base.

Whole blood was collected in K2EDTA tubes by collaborating institutions according to the institutions' own protocols. For TCRbeta analysis, collaborator samples were shipped as frozen whole blood, as isolated PBMCs, or as DNA extracted from either sample type. General conclusions and limits of the study: The amount of clinical and demographic metadata varied by source and participant and was provided uncurated.

TCRbeta CDR3 regions were amplified from genomic DNA using the immunoSEQ Assay, a bias-controlled multiplex PCR. As for the authors' bioinformatics: Within the assay, amplification of reference gene primers was used to estimate how many nucleated cells each sample contained. Sequence reads were collapsed and filtered to measure the absolute abundance of every unique TCRbeta CDR3 rearrangement. Productive Simpson clonality was computed per sample as the square root of Simpson's diversity index over productive rearrangements. Not all clones reach the TCRdb copy of this immuneACCESS table, which keeps in-frame sequences only. Checked studies attribute under half of the gap to unresolved V genes and leave the rest unexplained. For V, J and clone size, that table is used; D and trimming come from the DNA. In this sample the table shows about 63,000 clones, around 80% of which occur a single time. The top ten clones comprise 9% to 15% of the sample.

V is clipped by 2 bases and J by 4 bases, and the sequence between their germline boundaries is 15 bases long. Including cysteine and phenylalanine, the CDR3 has 15 amino acids. Only CDR3 DNA remains: 45 bases, in frame from the first base. From the germline V gene, CDR1 is MGHRA and CDR2 is YSYEKL. The chain joins TRBV4-1 to TRBJ2-7; matching of 5 bases hints at TRBD2 as the D gene. The receptor comes from a human donor in a cohort sampled during active COVID-19. Sequencing was carried out using peripheral blood. The CDR3 sequence is CASSQLSGMGYEQYF. The sequenced DNA is TGCGCCAGCAGCCAACTATCGGGGATGGGGTACGAGCAGTACTTC.